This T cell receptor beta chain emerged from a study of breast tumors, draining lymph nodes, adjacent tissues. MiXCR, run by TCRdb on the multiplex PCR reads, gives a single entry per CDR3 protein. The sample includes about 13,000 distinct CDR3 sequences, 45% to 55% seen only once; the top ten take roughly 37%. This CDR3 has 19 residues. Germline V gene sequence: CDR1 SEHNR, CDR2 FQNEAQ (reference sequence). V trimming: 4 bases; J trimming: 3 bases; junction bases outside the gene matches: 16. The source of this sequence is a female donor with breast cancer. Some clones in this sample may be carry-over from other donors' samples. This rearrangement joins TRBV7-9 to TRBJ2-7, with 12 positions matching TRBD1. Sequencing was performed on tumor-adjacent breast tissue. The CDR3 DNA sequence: TGTGCCAGCAGCTCCGAAAACACCGGGACAGGGGGCTGGGACTACGAGCAGTACTTC. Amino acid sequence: CASSSENTGTGGWDYEQYF.